This T cell receptor (beta chain) stems from a study of blood T cell repertoires in COVID-19. As for the study in general: From T cells, B-cell-depleted T cells, or PBMCs came the material, which was cDNA or gDNA.

This clone was seen a few times. CDR3 length: 18 residues. The ends lost 1 base at V and 7 bases at J; junction bases unmatched: 13. CDR1 and CDR2 (germline): KGHSH, LQKENI. Per the original data handling: Scientists estimated how many nucleated cells there were by amplifying reference gene primers. This table comes from immunoSEQ multiplex PCR, and its TCRdb copy is limited to in-frame clones, with some not included. The V and J calls and clone size are taken from that table; D and trimming were inferred from the DNA. The repertoire holds about 54,000 clones, roughly 81% seen once, with over 4.5% in the top ten.

The specimen was peripheral blood. V is TRBV18 and J is TRBJ1-2, with 12 bases matching TRBD1. The sequence was collected from a woman aged 55-70 years with acute or convalescent COVID-19. The DNA for the CDR3 is TGTGCCAGCTCACCACTATTAAGAGTGGGGACAGGGGGCTCTGGCTACACCTTC. It translates to CASSPLLRVGTGGSGYTF.